The clone carrying this T cell receptor (beta chain) was observed at least ten times. This specimen belongs to a study of T cells after yellow fever vaccination. Findings of the study overall: The authors detected almost none of the vaccine-responding clonotypes in sorted memory subsets on day 0. Contamination of FACS-sorted repertoires by abundant clonotypes from the bulk population could occur. Few clonotypes appeared in both CD4 and CD8 compartments.

The CDR3 runs to 15 residues. CDR1 is MDHEN, CDR2 SYDVKM, per germline. The V end lost 6 bases, the J end lost 2 bases, and 11 bases lay between the germline ends. 5'RACE template switching generated TCR cDNA, adding a universal primer site and UMIs. TCRdb itself ran the 5' RACE reads through MiXCR, one entry per CDR3 protein. The sample consists of just over 25,000 distinct CDR3 sequences, 4.5% to 6% of them appearing once. The rearrangement uses TRBV28 and TRBJ2-6; D is possibly TRBD1 or TRBD2 (7 bases each). The material sequenced was PBMCs, either bulk or a sorted T-cell subset (CD4+, CD8+, memory, or dextramer-sorted; not recorded which), taken 15 days after the yellow fever booster vaccination. This receptor was obtained from a man younger than 45 who received the YFV17D yellow fever vaccine. CDR3 residues: CASSPGGAGANVLTF. Written as DNA, the CDR3 is TGTGCCAGCAGCCCAGGGGGGGCTGGGGCCAACGTCCTGACTTTC.